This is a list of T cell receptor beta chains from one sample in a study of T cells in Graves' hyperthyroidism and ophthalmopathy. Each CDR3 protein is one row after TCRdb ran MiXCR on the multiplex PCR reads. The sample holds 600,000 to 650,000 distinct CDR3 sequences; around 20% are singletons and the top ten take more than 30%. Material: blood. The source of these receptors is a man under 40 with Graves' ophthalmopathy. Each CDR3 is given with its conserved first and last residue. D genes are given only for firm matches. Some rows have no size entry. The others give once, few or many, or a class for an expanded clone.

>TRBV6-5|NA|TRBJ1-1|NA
TGTGCCAGCAGTTCCACACCCGCCAGGACAGCGAACACTGAAGCTCTCTTT
CASSSTPARTANTEALF
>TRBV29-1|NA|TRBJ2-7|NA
TGCAGCGTCGAAGATAGAGGGGAGCAGTACTTC
CSVEDRGEQYF
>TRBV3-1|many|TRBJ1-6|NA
TGTGCCAGCACACCAGGACTTAATAATTCACCCCTCCACTTT
CASTPGLNNSPLHF
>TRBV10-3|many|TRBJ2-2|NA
TGTGCCATCACTAGGAATACAAACACCGGGGAGCTGTTTTTT
CAITRNTNTGELFF
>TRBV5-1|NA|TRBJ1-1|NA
TGCGCCAGCAGCTTGGGTGGGGGGAGTAAGGCTGAAGCTTTCTTT
CASSLGGGSKAEAFF
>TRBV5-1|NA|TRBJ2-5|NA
TGCGCCAGCAGCTTGCCGGGGTCCAGAGAGACCCAGTACTTC
CASSLPGSRETQYF
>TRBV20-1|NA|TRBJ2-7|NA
TGCAGTGCTAGAGATCCGGACAGATCCTACGAGCAGTACTTC
CSARDPDRSYEQYF
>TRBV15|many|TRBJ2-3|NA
TGTGCCACCAGCAGAGCGGGCAGGGAATTGGATACGCAGTATTTT
CATSRAGRELDTQYF
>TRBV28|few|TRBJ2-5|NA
TGTGCCAGCAGTTTAAAGAATTTACAGAGTAGGGAGACCCAGTACTTC
CASSLKNLQSRETQYF
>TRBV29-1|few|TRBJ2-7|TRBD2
TGCAGCGTTGATGCTAGCGGGAGGAATTCAGGGCAGTACTTC
CSVDASGRNSGQYF
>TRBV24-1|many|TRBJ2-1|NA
TGTGCCACTAACAGTGCCAGTAACCCCTACAATGAGCAGTTCTTC
CATNSASNPYNEQFF
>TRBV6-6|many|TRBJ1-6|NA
TGTGCCAGCAGTTACGGGGTATGGAATTCACCCCTCCACTTT
CASSYGVWNSPLHF
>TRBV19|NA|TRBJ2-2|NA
TGTGCCAGTATCGAGAACACCGGGGAGCTGTTTTTT
CASIENTGELFF
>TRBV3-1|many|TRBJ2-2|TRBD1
TGTGCCAGCAGCCAAGCGACAGGGGGCGGCACCGGGGAGCTGTTTTTT
CASSQATGGGTGELFF
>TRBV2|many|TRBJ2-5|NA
TGTGCCAGCACCCGAAAGGAGACCCAGTACTTC
CASTRKETQYF
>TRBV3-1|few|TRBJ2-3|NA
TGTGCCAGCAGCCAAGACGAAACAGTGTTGCGGACAGATACGCAGTATTTT
CASSQDETVLRTDTQYF
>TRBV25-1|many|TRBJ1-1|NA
TGTGCCAGCAGTGAGCAGGTGGGGATGAACACTGAAGCTTTCTTT
CASSEQVGMNTEAFF
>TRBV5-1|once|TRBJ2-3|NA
TGCGCCAGCAGCGTGACACCGAATATGGATACGCAGTATTTT
CASSVTPNMDTQYF
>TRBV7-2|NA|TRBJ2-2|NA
TGTGCCAGCAGCTTAATTCGAGGTTGGGCAGGCGACACCGGGGAGCTGTTTTTT
CASSLIRGWAGDTGELFF
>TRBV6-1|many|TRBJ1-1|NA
TGTGCCACCCGGGGACGGGGGAACACTGAAGCTTTCTTT
CATRGRGNTEAFF
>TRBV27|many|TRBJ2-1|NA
TGTGCCAGCAGTCCCGGGACACTCACCCATGAGCAGTTCTTC
CASSPGTLTHEQFF
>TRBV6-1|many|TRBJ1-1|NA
TGTGCCAGCAGCCTGGTGTCAGGGGTCACTGAAGCTTTCTTT
CASSLVSGVTEAFF
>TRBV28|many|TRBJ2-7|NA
TGTGCCAGCAGTTTCCCAGGGAGGTACGAGCAGTACTTC
CASSFPGRYEQYF
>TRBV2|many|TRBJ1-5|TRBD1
TGTGCCAGCAGACGACAGGGAACCAGCAATCAGCCCCAGCATTTT
CASRRQGTSNQPQHF
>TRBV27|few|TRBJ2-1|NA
TGTGCCAGCAGTTCTCCCGCGTACAATGAGCAGTTCTTC
CASSSPAYNEQFF
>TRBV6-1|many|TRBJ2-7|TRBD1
TGTGCCACCTCCCTCCTCGACAGGGTTCTGGACGAGCAGTACTTC
CATSLLDRVLDEQYF
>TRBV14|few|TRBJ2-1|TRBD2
TGTGCCAGCAGCCAAGACGCGGGAGGAGCTGAGCAGTTCTTC
CASSQDAGGAEQFF
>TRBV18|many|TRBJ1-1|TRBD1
TGTGCCAGCTCACCCCCACAGGGCAGGGGGAAGACTGAAGCTTTCTTT
CASSPPQGRGKTEAFF
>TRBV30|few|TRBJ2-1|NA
TGTGCCTGGAACAGGGCGTCCTACAATGAGCAGTTCTTC
CAWNRASYNEQFF
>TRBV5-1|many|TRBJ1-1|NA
TGCGCCAGCAGCTTGGGGGCCAGCGGCGGGTTCAGGAACACTGAAGCTTTCTTT
CASSLGASGGFRNTEAFF
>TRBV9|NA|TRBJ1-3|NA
TGTGCCAGCAGCGACCCTAGCTCTGGAAACACCATATATTTT
CASSDPSSGNTIYF
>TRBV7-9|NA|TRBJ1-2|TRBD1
TGTGCCAGCCCCAAACGACAGGGGTTAGAGGGCTACACCTTC
CASPKRQGLEGYTF
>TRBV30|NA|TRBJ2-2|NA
TGTGCCTGGAGTGTACCTGAAGGGGCGAACACCGGGGAGCTGTTTTTT
CAWSVPEGANTGELFF
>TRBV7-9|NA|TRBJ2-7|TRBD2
TGTGCCAGCAGCGGCCACGACGCTCCTAGCGGGATCTACGAGCAGTACTTC
CASSGHDAPSGIYEQYF
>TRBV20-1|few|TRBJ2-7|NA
TGCAGTGCTAGAGGGAGGAGGGTATACGAGCAGTACTTC
CSARGRRVYEQYF
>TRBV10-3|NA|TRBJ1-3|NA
TGTGCCATCAGAGACAGGCCTGGAAACACCATATATTTT
CAIRDRPGNTIYF
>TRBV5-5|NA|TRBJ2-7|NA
TGTGCCAGCAGCTTGGACAGTTCCTTAACCTACGAGCAGTACTTC
CASSLDSSLTYEQYF
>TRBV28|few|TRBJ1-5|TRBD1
TGTGCCAGCAGTCAGGACAGGGTTCGGCAGCCCCAGCATTTT
CASSQDRVRQPQHF
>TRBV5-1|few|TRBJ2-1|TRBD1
TGCGCCAGCGGACCTGGACAGGGAGTCGATGAGCAGTTCTTC
CASGPGQGVDEQFF
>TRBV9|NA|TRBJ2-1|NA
TGTGCCAGCAGCCCTCCATTGCGGAGGGGATACAATGAGCAGTTCTTC
CASSPPLRRGYNEQFF
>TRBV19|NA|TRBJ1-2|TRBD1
TGTGCCAGTATGGGACAGGGGATGGATGGCTACACCTTC
CASMGQGMDGYTF
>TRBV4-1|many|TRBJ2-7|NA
TGCGCCAGCAGCCTCGAAGGGAACGAGCAGTACTTC
CASSLEGNEQYF
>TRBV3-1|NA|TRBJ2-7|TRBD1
TGTGCCAGCAGCCGCAGGGGGATTAGCTCCTACGAGCAGTACTTC
CASSRRGISSYEQYF
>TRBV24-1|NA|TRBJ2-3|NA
TGTGCCACCAGCTTCGCAGGGTCTAGCACAGATACGCAGTATTTT
CATSFAGSSTDTQYF
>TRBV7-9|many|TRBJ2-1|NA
TGTGCCAGCAGCCCCCGAGGGGACGCATCCTACAATGAGCAGTTCTTC
CASSPRGDASYNEQFF
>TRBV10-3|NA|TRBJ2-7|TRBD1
TGTGCCATCAGCGATCCGGGGACAGACCATACCTACGAGCAGTACTTC
CAISDPGTDHTYEQYF
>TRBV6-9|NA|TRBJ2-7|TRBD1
TGTGCCAGCAGCTACCGGGACAGCTACGGGCAGTACTTC
CASSYRDSYGQYF
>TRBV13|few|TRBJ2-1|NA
TGTGCCAGCAGCGCCCAGGACAAGACCTACAATGAGCAGTTCTTC
CASSAQDKTYNEQFF